This paragraph covers one TCR beta chain sequence. This entry belongs to a study of CD8 T cells in Susac syndrome. V lost 6 bases, J lost 5 bases, and 9 bases stayed unmatched. Germline V CDR1 and CDR2: LGHNT, FRNRAP. This CDR3 region has 15 residues. Reverse transcription of roughly 0.5 to 1 ug RNA was carried out with random hexamers. TCRdb analysed the immunoSEQ multiplex PCR reads with MiXCR anew, one entry per CDR3 protein. Of fewer than 150,000 distinct CDR3 sequences listed, 90% to 95% are singletons. The chain recombines TRBV12-5 with TRBJ2-5; 10 bases are shared with TRBD1. The specimen was CD4+ T cells from PBMCs. The TCR was taken from a human donor with multiple sclerosis. This CDR3 reads CASGADRGLGETQYF. CDR3 in DNA: TGTGCTAGTGGAGCCGACAGGGGGCTCGGGGAGACCCAGTACTTC.